These 12 T cell receptor beta chains share one sample of origin, sequenced in a study of CD8 T cells in ankylosing spondylitis. General study results and limits: Ankylosing spondylitis blood seemed to carry a telltale TCR beta motif made of several highly homologous variants.

Their recognized antigens are unknown. TCRdb called the 5' RACE reads again in MiXCR, with one record for every CDR3 protein. Of over 450,000 distinct CDR3 sequences listed, more than 9.5% were seen once; the top ten hold under 7.5%. The sample consisted of blood, either unsorted or a sorted T cell fraction (not recorded which). The receptors were gathered from a male donor with ankylosing spondylitis.

The CDR3 nucleotides read TGTGCCAGCAGCTTAAAGGGGGATGGAACAGATACGCAGTATTTT. It translates to CASSLKGDGTDTQYF. This sequence joins TRBV7-9 and TRBJ2-3, with D tentatively TRBD1 (6 bases). CDR3 size: 15 residues. The V end lost 2 bases, the J end lost 3 bases, and 12 bases lay between the germline ends. The germline gives CDR1 SEHNR, CDR2 FQNEAQ (reference sequence). Complete variable domain (other parts from reference TRBV7-9 and TRBJ2-3): DTGVSQNPRHKITKRGQNVTFRCDPISEHNRLYWYRQTLGQGPEFLTYFQNEAQLEKSRLLSDRFSAERPKGSFSTLEIQRTEQGDSAMYLCASSLKGDGTDTQYFGPGTRLTVL.

This clonotype was counted between two and nine times. The rearrangement links TRBV27 to TRBJ1-2, with TRBD1 matching over 8 bases. This CDR3 has 17 residues. Germline V CDR1 and CDR2: MNHEY, SMNVEV (reference sequence). After removal of 3 bases from V and 4 bases from J, the junction contained 13 bases not matched to a gene. This CDR3 reads CASSFAGTGGLGYGYTF. As DNA, the CDR3 is TGTGCCAGCAGTTTCGCCGGGACAGGTGGGCTAGGCTATGGCTACACCTTC.

This clonotype was observed a handful of times. The chain has TRBV3-1 and TRBJ1-6; 8 nucleotides line up with TRBD1. The CDR3 runs 16 residues. J lost 5 bases, V lost 5 bases, and 8 bases had no gene match. CDR1 and CDR2 from the germline V gene are LGHDT and YNNKEL (reference sequence). DNA of the CDR3: TGTGCCAGCAGCGAGGACAGGGTGTTGGATAATTCACCCCTCCACTTT. This encodes CASSEDRVLDNSPLHF.

The chain links TRBV20-1 to TRBJ2-2; 7 bases line up with TRBD2. Losses at the gene ends were 0 bases for V and 3 bases for J; bases not matched to a gene: 7. The CDR3 has 16 residues. CDR1 and CDR2 (germline): DFQATT, SNEGSKA (reference sequence). The CDR3 here is CSARDYPGGHTGELFF. CDR3 nucleotides: TGCAGTGCTAGAGATTATCCGGGAGGACACACCGGGGAGCTGTTTTTT.

This clonotype was observed a few times. CDR3 coding DNA: TGTGCCAGCAGCCGGACAGGTGAGCGGCAGTACGTC. It specifies CASSRTGERQYV. The V call is TRBV3-1, the J call TRBJ2-7; 7 bases map to TRBD1. Germline V CDR1 and CDR2: LGHDT, YNNKEL (reference sequence). J gave up 9 bases and V 4 bases, and 6 bases lay outside the gene matches. The CDR3 has 12 amino acids.

A note on this clonotype: Relative to the germline gene, one junction end is altered; a read error may explain this. The rearrangement joins TRBV6-5 to TRBJ1-1; possible D gene TRBD1, 5 bases. The CDR3 extends over 12 amino acids. Germline CDR1 MNHEY, CDR2 SVGAGI. CDR3 amino acids: CSVKGRNTEAFF. DNA of the CDR3: TGCTCTGTGAAGGGGAGGAACACTGAAGCTTTCTTT.

This clonotype was counted many times. The chain links TRBV5-1 to TRBJ2-2; D is perhaps TRBD2 (5 bases). This CDR3 has 16 residues. Trimming took 4 bases from V and 0 from J, leaving 13 bases between them. Germline-derived CDR1 and CDR2 are SGHRS and YFSETQ. CDR3 loop: CASSTGLSTNTGELFF. The CDR3, as DNA: TGCGCCAGCAGCACCGGACTGTCAACGAACACCGGGGAGCTGTTTTTT.

This rearrangement joins TRBV5-5 to TRBJ1-2; D unclear. The CDR3 contains 15 residues. V was shortened by 2 bases and J by 5 bases, with 16 bases between the two germline ends. Looked up from germline, CDR1 is SGHKS and CDR2 is YYEKEE (reference sequence). CDR3 residues: CASSLGAPRIYGYTF. The CDR3 DNA reads as TGTGCCAGCAGCTTAGGCGCTCCCCGAATATATGGCTACACCTTC.

The gene calls are TRBV29-1 and TRBJ2-1, with D possibly matching TRBD1 (6 bases). Per germline, CDR1 SQVTM and CDR2 ANQGSEA. V gave up 6 bases and J gave up 10 bases, with 22 bases separating them. The CDR3 sequence is 14 residues long. The CDR3 reads CSVRENRAVGEQFF. The CDR3 DNA sequence: TGCAGCGTGAGGGAGAACAGGGCAGTCGGGGAGCAGTTCTTC.

V is TRBV19 and J is TRBJ1-1, with a tentative D call TRBD1 (6 bases). In germline, CDR1 is LNHDA, CDR2 SQIVND (reference sequence). This CDR3 is built from 14 residues. V was trimmed by 5 bases and J by 1 base, leaving 11 bases between them. The CDR3 protein is CASSPETGNTEAFF. The CDR3 nucleotides read TGTGCCAGTAGTCCTGAGACAGGGAACACTGAAGCTTTCTTT.

This clonotype has more than one count but fewer than ten. The chain uses TRBV6-1 and TRBJ2-7; D not certain. The CDR3 spans 12 residues. Per germline, CDR1 MNHNS and CDR2 SASEGT. The V end lost 0 bases, the J end lost 5 bases, and 5 bases lay between the germline ends. CDR3 residues: CASSEALDEQYF. DNA for the CDR3: TGTGCCAGCAGTGAAGCGTTAGACGAGCAGTACTTC.

The chain's CDR3 is CATSEPRQVTDTQYF. As DNA, the CDR3 is TGTGCCACCAGTGAACCTAGACAGGTTACAGATACGCAGTATTTT. V and J are TRBV24-1 and TRBJ2-3; D might be TRBD1 (6 bases). This CDR3 region has 15 residues. V was clipped by 4 bases and J by 3 bases, with 13 bases between them. The germline V gene encodes CDR1 KGHDR and CDR2 SFDVKD.